This T cell receptor (beta chain) stems from a study of control samples from healthy donors and cancer patients. The germline V and J ends were trimmed by 0 bases and 1 base, with 5 bases remaining between them. This CDR3 spans 13 amino acids. Germline lookup yields CDR1 SGHRS and CDR2 YFSETQ. Libraries were prepared by immunoSEQ multiplex PCR; TCRdb keeps only in-frame clonotypes and omits some of them. The sample includes 100,000 to 150,000 clones, roughly 91% of them seen just once. The J gene is TRBJ2-7, the V gene TRBV5-1; the D is unclear. The TCR sequence derives from a man between 45 and 60 years old with head and neck cancer. The sample consisted of PBMCs. The CDR3, as DNA: TGCGCCAGCAGCTTGGCCAGATCCTACGAGCAGTACTTC. It yields the protein CASSLARSYEQYF.